This T cell receptor (beta chain) derives from a study of T cells in localized non-small cell lung cancer. Study conclusions and caveats: In adjacent lung appeared a median approximately 61 of the top 100 tumor clones. The greatest T cell clonality was found in uninvolved adjacent lung (higher than in tumor). A raised T cell density in blood coincided with lengthier overall survival. The tumor had only one region sequenced, so heterogeneity remains possible.

CDR1 LNHNV and CDR2 YYDKDF come from the germline V gene (reference sequence). Deletions cut 1 base from V and 5 bases from J, with 15 bases between. CDR3 length: 15 amino acids. As concerns this clone: Antigen unknown.

Generated by immunoSEQ multiplex PCR, the TCRdb table keeps only in-frame clones and is missing some. The sample has around 92,000 clones, roughly 88% seen once. The sample in question was PBMCs, obtained before any cancer treatment. The TCR originated in a woman aged 40 to 75 with stage II squamous cell lung carcinoma. The rearrangement joins TRBV15 to TRBJ2-7; a weak D match, TRBD1 (6 bases). Written as DNA, the CDR3 is TGTGCCACCAGCAGAGCAACAGGGCCGGTGGACGAGCAGTACTTC. Amino acids: CATSRATGPVDEQYF.